This record concerns one TCR beta chain sequence. This entry belongs to a study of blood T cells in healthy people across ages. The total RNA that was extracted per sample amounted to at least 5.5 micrograms. Using a J-beta primer mix together with a sample-barcoded 5' primer, a second PCR was run for 7 to 11 cycles. With 12 random nucleotides, a template-switch adaptor tagged each individual cDNA molecule. TCRdb re-called the 5' RACE reads through MiXCR, storing one row per CDR3 protein. The repertoire holds approximately 1.5 million distinct CDR3 sequences, with approximately 43% as singletons. The sample taken for sequencing was blood. This receptor was taken from a woman aged 18-29 years in good health.

The CDR3, as DNA: TGTGCCAGCAGTGTCCAATGGGACAGGGCGGATAATGAGCAGTTCTTC. This sequence encodes CASSVQWDRADNEQFF. V gene TRBV12-3 or TRBV12-4 combines with J gene TRBJ2-1, with TRBD1 matching over 9 bases. This CDR3 comprises 16 residues. V was pared by 5 bases and J by 7 bases, with 12 bases of the junction left unmatched.